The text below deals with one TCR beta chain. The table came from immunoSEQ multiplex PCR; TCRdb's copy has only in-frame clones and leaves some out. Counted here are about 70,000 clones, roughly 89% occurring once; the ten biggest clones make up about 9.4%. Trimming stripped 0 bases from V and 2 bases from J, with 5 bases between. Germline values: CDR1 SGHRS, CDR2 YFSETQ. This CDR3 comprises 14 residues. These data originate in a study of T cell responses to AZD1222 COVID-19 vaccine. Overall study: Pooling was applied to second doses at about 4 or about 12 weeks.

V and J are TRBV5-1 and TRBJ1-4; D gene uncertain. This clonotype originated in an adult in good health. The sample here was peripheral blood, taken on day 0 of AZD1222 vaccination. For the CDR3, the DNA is TGCGCCAGCAGCTTGGGGAGTACTAATGAAAAACTGTTTTTT. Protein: CASSLGSTNEKLFF.